The 28 T cell receptor beta chains given below trace back to one sample, sequenced in a study of early T cells in non-severe SARS-CoV-2 infection. TCRdb itself ran the 5' RACE reads through MiXCR, one entry per CDR3 protein. Among 88,000 or so distinct CDR3 sequences listed, just under 15% were seen once. Sequenced material: whole blood. Every receptor here comes from an adult who was a healthcare worker with PCR-confirmed SARS-CoV-2 infection or an uninfected control (not recorded which).

This chain connects TRBV7-9 to TRBJ1-5; no firm D call. This CDR3 comprises 12 residues. Germline CDR1 SEHNR, CDR2 FQNEAQ (reference sequence). Trimming removed 3 bases at V and 9 bases at J, with 9 bases between. The CDR3, as DNA: TGTGCCAGCAGCTTGATCAACGGGCCCCAGCATTTT. As protein: CASSLINGPQHF.

The chain employs TRBV5-1 and TRBJ2-3, with TRBD2 matching over 8 bases. This CDR3 is built from 13 residues. Germline V CDR1 and CDR2: SGHRS, YFSETQ. Losses at the gene ends were 7 bases for V and 2 bases for J; bases not matched to a gene: 3. CDR3 protein: CASLAGPTDTQYF. CDR3 bases: TGCGCCAGCCTAGCGGGCCCCACAGATACGCAGTATTTT.

This clonotype was counted only a few times. The chain links TRBV5-6 to TRBJ2-2; perhaps TRBD1 as D (6 bases). The germline V gene encodes CDR1 SGHDT and CDR2 YYEEEE. V was trimmed by 4 bases and J by 8 bases, leaving 15 bases between them. This CDR3 is built from 14 residues. Here the CDR3 DNA reads TGTGCCAGCAGCACCAACAGGGTTAGGGGGGAGCTGTTTTTT. This encodes CASSTNRVRGELFF.

This clonotype occurred many times. This rearrangement joins TRBV7-6 to TRBJ2-3, with 10 bases identical to TRBD1. After removal of 3 bases from V and 4 bases from J, the junction contained 1 base not matched to a gene. The CDR3 has 14 amino acids. Germline lookup yields CDR1 SGHVS and CDR2 FNYEAQ. CDR3 sequence (DNA): TGTGCCAGCAGCTTTGGGACAGGGGCAGATACGCAGTATTTT. It codes for CASSFGTGADTQYF.

The genes are TRBV27 and TRBJ1-5; TRBD1 matches 9 bases. CDR1 and CDR2 from the germline V gene are MNHEY and SMNVEV (reference sequence). V lost 10 bases, J lost 3 bases, and 7 bases stayed unmatched. The CDR3 spans 14 residues. The CDR3 DNA is TGTGCCACGGGAGGGACAGGGAACAATCAGCCCCAGCATTTT. It is translated as CATGGTGNNQPQHF.

The chain has TRBV10-3 and TRBJ2-1, with unresolved D. The V gene lost 10 bases and the J gene lost 5 bases, with 9 bases spanning the gap. Germline V lookup: CDR1 ENHRY, CDR2 SYGVKD. The CDR3 totals 11 residues. The CDR3 sequence: CATLTNNEQFF. CDR3 sequence (DNA): TGTGCCACCCTGACCAACAATGAGCAGTTCTTC.

The table lists this clonotype with a few counts. This rearrangement joins TRBV20-1 to TRBJ2-1; 7 bases agree with TRBD2. CDR1 DFQATT and CDR2 SNEGSKA come from the germline V gene (reference sequence). With V trimmed by 6 bases and J by 0 bases, 14 bases remained unmatched. The CDR3 is 17 residues long. In DNA, the CDR3 is TGCAGTGCAACCGGGGGACTAAAGATTAGCTCCTACAATGAGCAGTTCTTC. Translation: CSATGGLKISSYNEQFF.

This clonotype was counted only a few times. The chain combines TRBV2 with TRBJ2-7, with a tentative D call TRBD1 (6 bases). Trimming shortened V by 6 bases and J by 1 base, and 16 bases separated the two germline ends. Germline CDR1 reads SNHLY; CDR2 reads FYNNEI. This CDR3 region has 15 residues. CDR3 in amino acids: CASRVERTVSYEQYF. The CDR3 DNA reads as TGTGCCAGCAGGGTGGAGAGGACAGTGTCCTACGAGCAGTACTTC.

The chain links TRBV14 to TRBJ1-1, with D maybe TRBD1 (5 bases). Germline CDR1 SGHDN, CDR2 FVKESK. The CDR3 is 14 amino acids. Trimming shortened V by 4 bases and J by 5 bases, and 14 bases separated the two germline ends. CDR3 in DNA: TGTGCCAGCAGCCCCGTGGGGGGGGGTACTGAAGCTTTCTTT. Translating gives CASSPVGGGTEAFF.

Ten or more counts support this clonotype. The chain carries TRBV5-1 and TRBJ1-1, with TRBD1 matching 9 bases. Trimming took 0 bases from V and 3 from J; bases not matched to a gene: 6. Germline V gene data show CDR1 as SGHRS and CDR2 as YFSETQ. This CDR3 has 16 residues. For the CDR3, the DNA is TGCGCCAGCAGCTTGGCCGGGACAGGGACCTACACTGAAGCTTTCTTT. This translates into CASSLAGTGTYTEAFF.

The J gene is TRBJ2-5, the V gene TRBV5-6, with TRBD2 identical over 9 bases. The junction had 4 bases not matched to a gene; V was cut back by 4 bases and J by 3 bases. Per the germline V gene, CDR1 is SGHDT and CDR2 is YYEEEE. This CDR3 is 14 amino acids long. CDR3 sequence reads: CASSTRLAEETQYF. Written as DNA, the CDR3 is TGTGCCAGCAGCACTCGACTAGCGGAAGAGACCCAGTACTTC.

A few counts support this clonotype. The rearrangement joins TRBV4-3 to TRBJ2-1; D gene uncertain. Germline CDR1 reads LGHNA; CDR2 reads YSLEER. The CDR3 covers 14 residues. Trimming removed 1 base from V and 4 bases from J, with 8 bases in between. The DNA of the CDR3 is TGCGCCAGCAGCCAAGGGCGTTCTTACAATGAGCAGTTCTTC. Its translation: CASSQGRSYNEQFF.

This clonotype has a handful of counts. The V call is TRBV20-1, the J call TRBJ1-1, with D unclear. Germline CDR1 is DFQATT and CDR2 is SNEGSKA (reference sequence). V dropped 3 bases and J dropped 3 bases, with 8 bases sitting between them. This CDR3 contains 12 residues. The CDR3 DNA reads as TGCAGTGCTAGTAACAAGTACACTGAAGCTTTCTTT. Protein product: CSASNKYTEAFF.

This clonotype showed up just a few times. The V call is TRBV12-3 or TRBV12-4, the J call TRBJ2-1; tentative D call: TRBD2 (5 bases). V lost 1 base and J 14 bases, leaving 15 bases between the germline ends. This CDR3 is 13 amino acids long. CDR3 DNA: TGTGCCAGCAGTTTAGGGGAGAGCGGAATTGAGTTCTTC. It encodes CASSLGESGIEFF.

The chain combines TRBV20-1 with TRBJ2-7; 10 bases match TRBD2. Germline V gene data show CDR1 as DFQATT and CDR2 as SNEGSKA (reference sequence). Trimming cost V 6 bases and J 1 base; bases outside gene matches: 6. The CDR3 loop spans 14 amino acids. Here the CDR3 reads CSATTSGISYEQYF. As DNA, the CDR3 is TGCAGTGCGACAACTAGCGGGATATCCTACGAGCAGTACTTC.

This clonotype came up many times. J is TRBJ1-2 and V is TRBV6-5; D unclear. V gave up 0 bases and J gave up 7 bases, with 9 bases separating them. This CDR3 comprises 13 residues. The germline CDR1 and CDR2 sequences are MNHEY and SVGAGI. CDR3 loop: CASSYSRSLGYTF. Here the CDR3 DNA reads TGTGCCAGCAGTTACTCCAGGTCCCTTGGCTACACCTTC.

This clonotype turned up a few times. J is TRBJ1-2 and V is TRBV28; 7 positions agree with TRBD1. J was trimmed by 6 bases and V by 6 bases; bases with no gene match: 7. This CDR3 spans 13 amino acids. Germline CDR1 and CDR2: MDHEN and SYDVKM. The CDR3, as DNA: TGTGCCAGCAGGTCGACAGGGAACAATGGCTACACCTTC. Amino acids: CASRSTGNNGYTF.

CDR3 bases: TGTGCCTGGAGTCAGGGACTAGCGGGGCGGTCCTACAATGAGCAGTTCTTC. It is translated as CAWSQGLAGRSYNEQFF. The chain uses TRBV30 and TRBJ2-1, with 13 bases aligning to TRBD2. The CDR3 extends over 17 amino acids. Per the germline V gene, CDR1 is GTSNPN and CDR2 is SVGIG (reference sequence). J lost 1 base, V lost 2 bases, and 5 bases had no gene match.

The chain links TRBV2 to TRBJ2-7, with unresolved D. Trimming pared 5 bases from V and 4 bases from J, leaving 9 bases between. The length of the CDR3 is 12 residues. Germline CDR1 SNHLY, CDR2 FYNNEI. CDR3 DNA: TGTGCCAGCAGTACAGACTCGTACGAGCAGTACTTC. Residues: CASSTDSYEQYF.

This clonotype was observed a few times. J is TRBJ2-5 and V is TRBV9; 11 bases align to TRBD1. The CDR3 covers 15 residues. From germline, CDR1 is SGDLS and CDR2 YYNGEE. J lost 5 bases, V lost 0 bases, and 3 bases had no gene match. CDR3 protein: CASSVGGTGGETQYF. For the CDR3, the DNA is TGTGCCAGCAGCGTAGGAGGGACAGGGGGTGAGACCCAGTACTTC.

The chain recombines TRBV7-9 with TRBJ2-1, with 8 bases that match TRBD2. This CDR3 spans 15 amino acids. Trimming removed 4 bases from V and 6 bases from J; junction bases left unmatched: 8. From germline, CDR1 is SEHNR and CDR2 FQNEAQ (reference sequence). CDR3 bases: TGTGCCAGCAGCTCCGGGACTAGTAGTCGCAATGAGCAGTTCTTC. Translated, it gives CASSSGTSSRNEQFF.

The table lists this clonotype with a few counts. The J gene is TRBJ2-7, the V gene TRBV7-9, with a weak D call TRBD1 (5 bases). This CDR3 is built from 11 residues. V dropped 8 bases and J dropped 7 bases, with 12 bases sitting between them. Germline CDR1 SEHNR, CDR2 FQNEAQ (reference sequence). The CDR3 sequence: CASELKGEQYF. CDR3 nucleotide sequence: TGTGCCAGCGAACTTAAGGGGGAGCAGTACTTC.

This clonotype turned up a few times. This chain joins TRBV5-1 and TRBJ2-5, with D unresolved. The CDR3 runs to 13 residues. From germline, CDR1 is SGHRS and CDR2 YFSETQ. V was pared by 4 bases and J by 1 base, with 8 bases between. The chain's CDR3 is CASSDPAQETQYF. In DNA form, the CDR3 reads TGCGCCAGCAGCGATCCCGCCCAAGAGACCCAGTACTTC.

The J gene is TRBJ2-7, the V gene TRBV4-1, with a possible D match to TRBD2 (6 bases). V was pared by 1 base and J by 6 bases, with 16 bases between. The CDR3 runs 15 residues. Germline values: CDR1 MGHRA, CDR2 YSYEKL. The CDR3 region is CASSQVGGRVFEQYF. CDR3 in DNA: TGCGCCAGCAGCCAAGTGGGGGGAAGGGTCTTCGAGCAGTACTTC.

This chain joins TRBV7-2 and TRBJ1-1, with TRBD1 as a possible D gene (6 bases). Between the trimmed V and J ends, which lost 3 bases and 5 bases, there was a span of 10 bases. This CDR3 region has 13 residues. Germline V lookup: CDR1 SGHTA, CDR2 FQGNSA. The CDR3 region is CASSFRGITEAFF. The CDR3 DNA is TGTGCCAGCAGCTTCAGGGGAATAACTGAAGCTTTCTTT.

In this sample, this clonotype turned up many times. This sequence joins TRBV6-2 or TRBV6-3 and TRBJ1-6, with a possible D match to TRBD1 (5 bases). The V end was cut by 2 bases, the J end by 13 bases, with 12 bases between. Germline V gene data show CDR1 as MNHEY and CDR2 as SVGEGT. CDR3 length equals 13 residues. The CDR3 loop is CASSYRGSSPLHF. CDR3 nucleotides: TGTGCCAGCAGTTACAGGGGATCTTCCCCCCTCCACTTT.

This clonotype was seen a few times. This chain links TRBV20-1 with TRBJ1-2, with 12 bases identical to TRBD1. V dropped 5 bases and J dropped 5; count of bases not matched to a gene: 9. Germline-derived CDR1 and CDR2 are DFQATT and SNEGSKA (reference sequence). CDR3 length equals 15 residues. CDR3: CSASSSGQGAYGYTF. In DNA, the CDR3 is TGCAGTGCTTCCAGCTCGGGACAGGGGGCTTATGGCTACACCTTC.

The CDR3 DNA reads as TGCAGTGCTAGAGGGCCATACACTGAAGCTTTCTTT. Encoded protein: CSARGPYTEAFF. The rearrangement joins TRBV20-1 to TRBJ1-1, with D uncertain. The CDR3 is made up of 12 amino acids. Germline lookup yields CDR1 DFQATT and CDR2 SNEGSKA (reference sequence). Trimming took off 1 base at V and 3 bases at J, with 6 bases between the two ends.